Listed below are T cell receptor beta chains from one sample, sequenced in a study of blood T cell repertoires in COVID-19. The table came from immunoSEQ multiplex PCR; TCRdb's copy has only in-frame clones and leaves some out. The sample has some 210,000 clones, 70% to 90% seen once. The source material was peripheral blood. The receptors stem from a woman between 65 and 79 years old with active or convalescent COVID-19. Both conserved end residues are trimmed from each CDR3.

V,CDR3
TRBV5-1,ASRPRTGGNQETQY
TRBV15,ATSRDGPGQDTYNEQF
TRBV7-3,ASSPSRTGSYAEAF
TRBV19,ASSIGQGNQPQH
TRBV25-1,ASSARRGTDTQY
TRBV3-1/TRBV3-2,ASSQDLGGTSTDTQY
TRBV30,AWSDPLRGPLDGYT
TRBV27,ATSLIVGDLDYNEQF
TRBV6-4,ASSDRANYGYT
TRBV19,ASSMAGTSGRGEQY